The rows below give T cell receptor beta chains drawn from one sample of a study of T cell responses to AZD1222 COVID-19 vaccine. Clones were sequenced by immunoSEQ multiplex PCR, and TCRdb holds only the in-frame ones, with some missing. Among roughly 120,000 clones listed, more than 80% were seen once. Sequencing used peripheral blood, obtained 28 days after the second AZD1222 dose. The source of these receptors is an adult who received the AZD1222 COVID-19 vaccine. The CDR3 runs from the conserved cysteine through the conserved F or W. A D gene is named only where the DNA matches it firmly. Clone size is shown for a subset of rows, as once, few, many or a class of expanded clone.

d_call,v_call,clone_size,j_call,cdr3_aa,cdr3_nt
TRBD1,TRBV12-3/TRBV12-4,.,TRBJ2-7,CASSGQGGYEQYF,TGTGCCAGCAGTGGACAGGGTGGATACGAGCAGTACTTC
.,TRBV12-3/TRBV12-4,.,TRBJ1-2,CASTLGGARGYTF,TGTGCCAGCACCCTAGGGGGGGCGCGTGGCTACACCTTC
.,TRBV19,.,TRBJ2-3,CASSPLGGTDTQYF,TGTGCCAGTAGTCCCCTCGGGGGCACAGATACGCAGTATTTT
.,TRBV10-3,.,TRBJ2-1,CAILTGLDFF,TGTGCCATATTAACGGGACTGGACTTCTTC
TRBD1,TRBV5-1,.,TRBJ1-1,CASSEGQPLNTEAFF,TGCGCCAGCAGCGAGGGACAGCCCCTGAACACTGAAGCTTTCTTT
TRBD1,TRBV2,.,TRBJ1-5,CASRTGVGGNQPQHF,TGTGCCAGCAGGACAGGGGTTGGGGGCAATCAGCCCCAGCATTTT
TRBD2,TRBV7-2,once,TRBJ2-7,CASSWGGDEQYF,TGTGCCAGCAGCTGGGGGGGGGACGAGCAGTACTTC
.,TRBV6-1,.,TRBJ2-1,CASSEEGQQFF,TGTGCCAGCAGTGAAGAAGGTCAGCAGTTCTTC
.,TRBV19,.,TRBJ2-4,CASSPPAVREGKNIQYF,TGTGCCAGTAGTCCCCCGGCCGTAAGGGAAGGCAAAAACATTCAGTACTTC
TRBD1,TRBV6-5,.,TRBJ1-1,CASGDREPRNTEAFF,TGTGCCAGCGGGGACAGGGAGCCTAGGAACACTGAAGCTTTCTTT
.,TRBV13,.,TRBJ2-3,CASRVTVTDTQYF,TGTGCCAGCAGAGTGACAGTCACAGATACGCAGTATTTT
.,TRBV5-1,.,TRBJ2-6,CASSDNSGANVLTF,TGCGCCAGCAGCGACAACTCTGGGGCCAACGTCCTGACTTTC
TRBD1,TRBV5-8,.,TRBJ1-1,CASSPGQDRPYTEAFF,TGTGCCAGCAGCCCAGGACAGGACCGCCCCTACACTGAAGCTTTCTTT
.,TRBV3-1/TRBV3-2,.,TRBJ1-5,CASSQRTSNQPQHF,TGTGCCAGCAGCCAACGGACTAGCAATCAGCCCCAGCATTTT
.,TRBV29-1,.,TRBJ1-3,CSVPIYRWTDSGNTIYF,TGCAGCGTACCGATCTACCGCTGGACGGACTCTGGAAACACCATATATTTT
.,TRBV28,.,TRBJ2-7,CASSLKSLYEQYF,TGTGCCAGCAGTCTTAAGTCACTATACGAGCAGTACTTC
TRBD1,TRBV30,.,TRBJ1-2,CAWTNRQGTGYTF,TGTGCCTGGACCAACAGACAGGGCACAGGCTACACCTTC
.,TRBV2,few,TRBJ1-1,CASRPPNTEAFF,TGTGCCAGCAGGCCACCGAACACTGAAGCTTTCTTT
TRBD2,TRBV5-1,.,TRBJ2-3,CASRERGGTDTQYF,TGCGCCAGCAGGGAGCGGGGGGGCACAGATACGCAGTATTTT
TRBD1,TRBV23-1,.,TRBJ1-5,CASSHPGTDIYSNQPQHF,TGCGCCAGCAGTCACCCCGGGACAGACATCTATAGCAATCAGCCCCAGCATTTT
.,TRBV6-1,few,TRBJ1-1,CASSEMFVNTEAFF,TGTGCCAGCAGTGAAATGTTCGTGAACACTGAAGCTTTCTTT
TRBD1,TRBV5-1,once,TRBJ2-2,CAGRQGPAGELFF,TGCGCCGGCCGACAGGGGCCGGCCGGGGAGCTGTTTTTT
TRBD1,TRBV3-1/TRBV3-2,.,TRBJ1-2,CASSQGTRGKSYGYTF,TGTGCCAGCAGCCAAGGGACCAGGGGGAAGAGCTATGGCTACACCTTC
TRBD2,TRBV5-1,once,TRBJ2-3,CASSTGTSGGATDTQYF,TGCGCCAGCAGCACCGGGACTAGCGGGGGGGCAACAGATACGCAGTATTTT
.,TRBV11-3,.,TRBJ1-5,CASSPRGRQPQHF,TGTGCCAGCAGCCCCCGCGGCCGGCAGCCCCAGCATTTT
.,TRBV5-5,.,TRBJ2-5,CASRPQGRGETQYF,TGTGCCAGCAGGCCTCAGGGGAGGGGAGAGACCCAGTACTTC
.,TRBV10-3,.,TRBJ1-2,CAISESGANYGYTF,TGTGCCATCAGTGAGTCCGGGGCCAACTATGGCTACACCTTC
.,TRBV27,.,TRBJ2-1,CASSPLQAYNEQFF,TGTGCCAGCAGTCCCTTACAGGCCTACAATGAGCAGTTCTTC
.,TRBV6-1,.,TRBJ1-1,CASSEWRGPNTEAFF,TGTGCCAGCAGTGAGTGGCGGGGACCGAACACTGAAGCTTTCTTT
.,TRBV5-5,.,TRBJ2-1,CASSKRASQESNEQFF,TGTGCCAGCAGCAAGAGGGCCTCGCAGGAATCCAATGAGCAGTTCTTC
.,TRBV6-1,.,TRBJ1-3,CASCVSSGNTIYF,TGTGCCTCTTGTGTTTCCTCTGGAAACACCATATATTTT
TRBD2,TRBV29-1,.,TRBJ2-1,CSVKAGASYNEQFF,TGCAGCGTTAAAGCGGGGGCATCCTACAATGAGCAGTTCTTC
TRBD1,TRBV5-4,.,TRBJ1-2,CASTPGGTGLNYGYTF,TGTGCCAGCACCCCAGGCGGGACAGGACTAAACTATGGCTACACCTTC
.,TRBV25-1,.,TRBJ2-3,CASSARGSTDTQYF,TGTGCCAGCAGTGCTCGGGGGAGCACAGATACGCAGTATTTT
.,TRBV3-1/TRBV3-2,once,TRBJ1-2,CASSPRGDYGYTF,TGTGCCAGCAGCCCCAGGGGTGACTATGGCTACACCTTC